The next 16 T cell receptor beta chains were all read from a single sample in a study of T cells in tuberculosis. Clones were read by immunoSEQ multiplex PCR, and TCRdb kept only the in-frame ones, dropping some. The sample yields tens of thousands of clones, roughly nine tenths seen once. Described time point: new active TB diagnosis, blood taken before or within 7 days of starting treatment. The sample consisted of PBMCs, taken at tuberculosis diagnosis. Receptor source: an adult with tuberculosis. Some clones in this sample may be carry-over from other donors' samples.

V is TRBV9 and J is TRBJ1-2, with D unclear. Trimming shortened V by 4 bases and J by 1 base, and 11 bases separated the two germline ends. The CDR3 covers 14 residues. Germline CDR1 is SGDLS and CDR2 is YYNGEE. The CDR3 DNA follows: TGTGCCAGCAGCCTCGTTGGCGGTAACTATGGCTACACCTTC. The encoded protein is CASSLVGGNYGYTF.

The chain carries TRBV10-3 and TRBJ2-1; 8 bases fit TRBD1. V shed 7 bases, J shed 6 bases, and the junction held 11 bases outside the gene matches. CDR1 ENHRY and CDR2 SYGVKD come from the germline V gene. This CDR3 comprises 15 residues. The CDR3 reads CAITDDRGYSNEQFF. CDR3 nucleotides: TGTGCCATCACCGACGACAGGGGTTACTCCAATGAGCAGTTCTTC.

The V and J genes are TRBV19 and TRBJ1-1, with 10 nucleotides matching TRBD1. The V segment lost 8 bases and the J segment 4 bases; nucleotides outside the gene matches: 7. Germline lookup yields CDR1 LNHDA and CDR2 SQIVND (reference sequence). The CDR3 sequence is 14 residues long. CDR3 coding DNA: TGTGCCAGTCGCGACAGGGGGCTGCGCACTGAAGCTTTCTTT. Translation gives CASRDRGLRTEAFF.

The chain couples TRBV6-6 to TRBJ2-5; 9 bases match TRBD1. The germline V gene encodes CDR1 MNHNY and CDR2 SVGAGI (reference sequence). The CDR3 extends over 15 amino acids. The V segment lost 8 bases and the J segment 5 bases; nucleotides outside the gene matches: 12. The CDR3 region is CASRPPGQGGETQYF. The CDR3 DNA follows: TGTGCCAGCCGTCCCCCGGGACAGGGCGGCGAGACCCAGTACTTC.

This chain joins TRBV7-6 and TRBJ2-7, with 7 bases that match TRBD2. The CDR3 is 15 amino acids. After removal of 1 base from V and 2 bases from J, the junction contained 5 bases not matched to a gene. Germline V CDR1 and CDR2: SGHVS, FNYEAQ. The CDR3 here is CASSLGGGSPYEQYF. The CDR3 region has the DNA TGTGCCAGCAGCTTAGGGGGGGGGAGTCCCTACGAGCAGTACTTC.

The CDR3, as DNA: TGTGCCTCCCGTTCTAGCGGGGACCGTGGTACGCAGTATTTT. Amino acids: CASRSSGDRGTQYF. The V call is TRBV6-1, the J call TRBJ2-3, with TRBD2 matching over 9 bases. V lost 11 bases and J lost 8; bases outside the gene matches: 14. This CDR3 contains 14 residues. Germline CDR1 reads MNHNS; CDR2 reads SASEGT.

The chain uses TRBV10-3 and TRBJ2-6; possible D gene TRBD1, 6 bases. With 7 bases removed from V and 0 bases from J, the gap between germline ends came to 19 bases. This CDR3 contains 18 residues. CDR1 is ENHRY and CDR2 is SYGVKD in the germline V gene. The CDR3 loop is CAITQTDRKPSGANVLTF. CDR3 nucleotide sequence: TGTGCCATCACTCAAACGGACAGAAAACCCTCTGGGGCCAACGTCCTGACTTTC.

The rearrangement joins TRBV5-4 to TRBJ2-3; the match to TRBD1 covers 7 bases. The germline V gene encodes CDR1 SGHNT and CDR2 YYREEE (reference sequence). The CDR3 sequence is 15 residues long. V shed 0 bases, J shed 2 bases, and the junction held 3 bases outside the gene matches. The CDR3 DNA reads TGTGCCAGCAGCTTGGCGGGACAGCTCACAGATACGCAGTATTTT. Translating gives CASSLAGQLTDTQYF.

This clone has just one count. V usage is TRBV27 and J usage is TRBJ2-2, with unresolved D. CDR1 is MNHEY, CDR2 SMNVEV, per germline (reference sequence). CDR3 length: 14 amino acids. V lost 0 bases and J lost 5, with 7 bases in between. The CDR3 sequence is CASSLSRRTGELFF. The CDR3 DNA is TGTGCCAGCAGTTTATCGAGGCGTACCGGGGAGCTGTTTTTT.

The rearrangement uses TRBV29-1 and TRBJ2-3; 8 bases agree with TRBD2. The V segment lost 2 bases and the J segment 9 bases; nucleotides outside the gene matches: 10. Germline V gives CDR1 SQVTM, CDR2 ANQGSEA. The CDR3 spans 14 residues. CDR3 DNA sequence: TGCAGCGTTGAATCGGCGGGGGGCAGATGGACGCAGTATTTT. As protein: CSVESAGGRWTQYF.

This rearrangement joins TRBV19 to TRBJ2-3; 8 nucleotides align to TRBD2. The length of the CDR3 is 15 residues. Per the germline V gene, CDR1 is LNHDA and CDR2 is SQIVND (reference sequence). Trimming removed 5 bases from V and 0 bases from J; junction bases left unmatched: 4. The CDR3 DNA is TGTGCCAGTAGTGGCCAGCGGGGGAGCACAGATACGCAGTATTTT. The encoded protein is CASSGQRGSTDTQYF.

This sequence joins TRBV5-1 and TRBJ2-7, with TRBD2 matching over 13 bases. The CDR3 contains 13 residues. After removal of 7 bases from V and 3 bases from J, the junction contained 1 base not matched to a gene. CDR1 is SGHRS, CDR2 YFSETQ, per germline. The CDR3 nucleotides read TGCGCCAGCCGACTAGCGGGGGGCTACGAGCAGTACTTC. This codes for CASRLAGGYEQYF.

The chain combines TRBV2 with TRBJ2-2; D is perhaps TRBD1 (5 bases). Germline CDR1 SNHLY, CDR2 FYNNEI. CDR3 length: 13 amino acids. Trimming removed 8 bases at V and 1 base at J, with 8 bases between. CDR3 amino acids: CASGAENTGELFF. The CDR3, as DNA: TGTGCCAGCGGGGCAGAGAACACCGGGGAGCTGTTTTTT. The complete variable domain, with remaining parts taken from reference TRBV2 and TRBJ2-2, reads EPEVTQTPSHQVTQMGQEVILRCVPISNHLYFYWYRQILGQKVEFLVSFYNNEISEKSEIFDDQFSVERPDGSNFTLKIRSTKLEDSAMYFCASGAENTGELFFGEGSRLTVL.

CDR3: CAWNRVRGTEAFF. The CDR3 bases are TGTGCCTGGAATCGGGTTAGGGGCACTGAAGCTTTCTTT. The chain combines TRBV30 with TRBJ1-1, with D possibly TRBD1 on 5 matching bases. Germline V CDR1 and CDR2: GTSNPN, SVGIG (reference sequence). This CDR3 is 13 amino acids long. V gave up 4 bases and J gave up 4 bases, with 13 bases separating them.

V is TRBV19 and J is TRBJ1-5; D is unresolved. The V gene's germline CDR1 is LNHDA and CDR2 SQIVND (reference sequence). The CDR3 is 13 residues long. Trimming took 6 bases from V and 4 from J, leaving 10 bases between them. The CDR3 region has the DNA TGTGCCAGTAGGGAGTCGGGGAATCAGCCCCAGCATTTT. It encodes CASRESGNQPQHF.

The chain links TRBV23-1 to TRBJ1-1, with 8 bases identical to TRBD1. TRBV23-1 is classed as an ORF, of uncertain function. Losses at the gene ends were 4 bases for V and 0 bases for J; bases not matched to a gene: 13. This CDR3 spans 18 amino acids. CDR3 nucleotides: TGCGCCAGCAGTCGGTTGCGTTCAGGGGACAGGTTGAACACTGAAGCTTTCTTT. Amino acid sequence: CASSRLRSGDRLNTEAFF.